This TCR beta chain was captured by sequencing in a study of blood T cells in healthy people across ages. About the research overall: Roughly one uniquely barcoded beta molecule per two T cells was captured.

Germline CDR1 is SGHTA and CDR2 is FQGNSA. CDR3 length: 16 amino acids. V was cut by 5 bases and J by 1 base, with 16 bases left in between. A J-beta primer mix and a sample-barcoded 5' primer were used in a second PCR of about 7 to 12 cycles. MiXCR was run by TCRdb on the 5' RACE reads, yielding one entry per CDR3 protein. The sample has roughly 2 million distinct CDR3 sequences; 40% to 55% are singletons. The TCR sequence derives from a woman in her thirties or forties in good health. The sequencing input was blood. The chain links TRBV7-2 to TRBJ2-3, with D possibly matching TRBD1 (5 bases). The DNA of the CDR3 is TGTGCCAGCAGCCAACGGCAGGGTGGGGGCACAGATACGCAGTATTTT. Encoded protein: CASSQRQGGGTDTQYF. Using reference TRBV7-2 and TRBJ2-3 for the parts outside the CDR3, the full variable domain is GAGVSQSPSNKVTEKGKDVELRCDPISGHTALYWYRQSLGQGLEFLIYFQGNSAPDKSGLPSDRFSAERTGGSVSTLTIQRTQQEDSAVYLCASSQRQGGGTDTQYFGPGTRLTVL.